This TCR beta chain was identified in a study of Graves' ophthalmopathy and Graves' hyperthyroidism. Amplification of TCR beta CDR3 regions used RNA transcripts. An opening RT-PCR round employed HTBI primers and preceded a second-round multiplex PCR. TCRdb re-derived calls from the multiplex PCR reads in MiXCR, one entry per CDR3 protein. The table has hundreds of thousands of distinct CDR3 sequences, around a fifth seen once. The sample comprised peripheral blood. The TCR was taken from a woman younger than 30 with stable Graves' hyperthyroidism.

CDR3 sequence (DNA): TGTGCCAGCAGCCGAGGGGGGGGAGAGGAGGACAATGAGCAGTTCTTC. Translation gives CASSRGGGEEDNEQFF. This chain uses TRBV11-2 with TRBJ2-1, with a tentative D call TRBD2 (7 bases). The CDR3 runs to 16 residues. CDR1 and CDR2 from the germline V gene are SGHAT and FQNNGV. The V end was cut by 5 bases, the J end by 5 bases, with 19 bases between.